The present TCR beta chain was sequenced within a study of blood T cell repertoires in COVID-19. Study information: Sample material is recorded as cDNA or gDNA derived from T cells, B-cell-depleted T cells, or PBMCs.

This CDR3 has 17 amino acids. Germline CDR1 and CDR2: MNHEY and SVGEGT. With V trimmed by 6 bases and J by 2 bases, 11 bases remained unmatched. Per the original data handling: Amplification with reference gene primers provided the estimates of nucleated cell counts. Sequencing was performed with immunoSEQ multiplex PCR; in TCRdb, only in-frame clones are kept and a portion is missing. For V, J and clone size, that table is used; D and trimming come from the DNA. The table lists just under 30,000 clones, about 89% of them singletons, with around a tenth in the top ten. The source of this sequence is a human donor in a cohort sampled during active COVID-19. This chain links TRBV6-2 or TRBV6-3 with TRBJ2-1, with 9 bases that match TRBD2. Sequencing was done on a sample of peripheral blood. CDR3 sequence (DNA): TGTGCCAGCAGCTTCACCTTAGCGGGGGAGACCTACAATGAGCAGTTCTTC. This sequence encodes CASSFTLAGETYNEQFF.